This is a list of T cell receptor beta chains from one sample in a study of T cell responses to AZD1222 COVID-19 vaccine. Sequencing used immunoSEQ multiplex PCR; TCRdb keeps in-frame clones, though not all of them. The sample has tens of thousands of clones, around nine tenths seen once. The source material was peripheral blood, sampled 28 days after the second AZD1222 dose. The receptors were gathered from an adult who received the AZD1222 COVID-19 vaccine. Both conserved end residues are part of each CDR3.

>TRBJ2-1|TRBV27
CASSSQRQGAKDEQFF
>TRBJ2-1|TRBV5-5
CASSVLATGNEQFF
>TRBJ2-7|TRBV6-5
CAPPGLPKQYF
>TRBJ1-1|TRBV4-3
CASSQGTLTEAFF
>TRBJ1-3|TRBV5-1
CASGDSGNTIYF
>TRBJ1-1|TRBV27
CASSPHRGNGTEAFF
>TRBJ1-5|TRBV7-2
CASSLRGDSNQPQHF
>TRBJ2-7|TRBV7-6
CASTPYAGQYEQYF
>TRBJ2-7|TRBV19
CASSPGQGAYEQYF
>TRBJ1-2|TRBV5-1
CASSQRPQGADGYTF
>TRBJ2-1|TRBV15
CATFSQGEYNEQFF
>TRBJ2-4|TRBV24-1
CATSDLGGLYLAKNIQYF
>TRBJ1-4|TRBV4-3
CASSQEETGSEKLFF
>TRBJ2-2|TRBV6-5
CASSYEQGVTGELFF
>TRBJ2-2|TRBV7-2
CASSFKRESTGELFF